These T cell receptor beta chains were read from a single sample in a study of cytomegalovirus exposure and HLA in healthy donors. Clones were sequenced by immunoSEQ multiplex PCR, and TCRdb holds only the in-frame ones, with some missing. This sample's table has around 75,000 clones. Specimen: PBMCs. The receptors were sampled from a boy younger than 18 in good health and CMV-seronegative. CDR3s include the opening cysteine and the closing phenylalanine or tryptophan. A D gene is named only where the DNA matches it firmly.

>TRBD1|TRBV15|TRBJ2-3
TGTGCCACCAGCAGAGATTGGGACAGGGGTCGTGCGCAGTATTTT
CATSRDWDRGRAQYF
>.|TRBV28|TRBJ2-5
TGTGCCAGCCGAGACTCCGGGTCGGCCCAGTACTTC
CASRDSGSAQYF
>.|TRBV4-1|TRBJ1-2
TGCGCCAGCAGCCCGTCCACGTTGAGAAACTATGGCTACACCTTC
CASSPSTLRNYGYTF
>.|TRBV27|TRBJ1-2
TGTGCCAGCAGTTTATCTGTGGGACTTGGCTACACCTTC
CASSLSVGLGYTF
>.|TRBV4-1|TRBJ1-2
TGCGCCAGCAGCCAAGATGGCTCAATGACGGGTGGTGATGGCTACACCTTC
CASSQDGSMTGGDGYTF
>.|TRBV29-1|TRBJ2-3
TGCAGCGTTGAAGTTGTTCGTAAGAGCTTAGGCACAGATACGCAGTATTTT
CSVEVVRKSLGTDTQYF
>.|TRBV5-1|TRBJ1-3
TGCGCCAGCAGCGCAGGGGTTAAAGGAAACACCATATATTTT
CASSAGVKGNTIYF
>.|TRBV4-1|TRBJ1-1
TGCGCCAGCAGCCAAACAGGGTTAAGCAACACTGAAGCTTTCTTT
CASSQTGLSNTEAFF
>TRBD1|TRBV27|TRBJ1-2
TGTGCCAGCAGTTTAGTACCGGGACAGGGGGCCGAAGCTGGCTACACCTTC
CASSLVPGQGAEAGYTF
>.|TRBV13|TRBJ2-7
TGTGCCAGCAGCTTAGATCGCTCCTACGAGCAGTACTTC
CASSLDRSYEQYF
>.|TRBV19|TRBJ2-3
TGTGCCAGTAGTGAGTTCGGGTTGACAGATACGCAGTATTTT
CASSEFGLTDTQYF
>.|TRBV7-9|TRBJ2-5
TGTGCCAGCAGCCGGAGGACTACCCAAGAGACCCAGTACTTC
CASSRRTTQETQYF
>.|TRBV5-1|TRBJ1-5
TGCGCCAGCAGCTTGGACCCTTCCGGGGAGCCCCAGCATTTT
CASSLDPSGEPQHF
>.|TRBV6-5|TRBJ1-5
TGTGCCAGCAGTTACTCCGGACAGAACAATCAGCCCCAGCATTTT
CASSYSGQNNQPQHF
>TRBD1|TRBV7-9|TRBJ2-1
TGTGCCAGCAGCTTAGATCCAGGACAGGGTAGTGTGAATGAGCAGTTCTTC
CASSLDPGQGSVNEQFF
>.|TRBV18|TRBJ2-6
TGTGCCAGCTCAGGTGAGGGCGCCGGGGCCAACGTCCTGACTTTC
CASSGEGAGANVLTF
>TRBD1|TRBV27|TRBJ1-1
TGTGCCAGCAGCCTACTTTGGACAGGGCGAATGAACACTGAAGCTTTCTTT
CASSLLWTGRMNTEAFF
>.|TRBV19|TRBJ1-5
TGTGCCAGTAGTATGTTCGCAGTGACACTGAATCAGCCCCAGCATTTT
CASSMFAVTLNQPQHF
>TRBD2|TRBV6-5|TRBJ2-7
TGTGCCAGTCGGACTAGCGGGTTATCCGAGCAGTACTTC
CASRTSGLSEQYF
>TRBD2|TRBV7-2|TRBJ2-2
TGTGCCAGCAGGCGGGAGGGTTGGAGCACCGGGGAGCTGTTTTTT
CASRREGWSTGELFF
>TRBD2|TRBV4-2|TRBJ2-3
TGTGCCAGCAGCCAAGATTTGCGGCGGGGGAGCACAGATACGCAGTATTTT
CASSQDLRRGSTDTQYF
>.|TRBV13|TRBJ1-4
TGTGCCAGCAGCGACAGACAATGGAATGAAAAACTGTTTTTT
CASSDRQWNEKLFF
>.|TRBV28|TRBJ1-5
TGTGCCAGCAGTTTATCCCCGCCAGGGGTGATCAATCAGCCCCAGCATTTT
CASSLSPPGVINQPQHF